The clone carrying this TCR beta chain was picked up many times. Indicated time point: technical triplicate 2. The data belong to a study of neurological immune-mediated disorders. TCRdb called the 5' RACE reads again in MiXCR, with one record for every CDR3 protein. This sample has about 59,000 distinct CDR3 sequences, with less than 25% found just once. This CDR3 region has 13 residues. The ends lost 1 base at V and 8 bases at J; junction bases unmatched: 2. The germline CDR1 and CDR2 sequences are SNHLY and FYNNEI. The receptor was isolated from a man in his 60s with HTLV-1-associated myelopathy (HAM/TSP). V usage is TRBV2 and J usage is TRBJ2-1; the match to TRBD1 covers 7 bases. Material: PBMCs. The CDR3 here is CASSEGGGDEQFF. Here the CDR3 DNA reads TGTGCCAGCAGTGAAGGAGGGGGCGATGAGCAGTTCTTC.